This TCR beta chain comes out of a study of cytomegalovirus exposure and HLA in healthy donors. The study ran its PCR with 60 Vbeta and 13 Jbeta primers. Using immunoSEQ multiplex PCR, the repertoire was profiled, and TCRdb retains in-frame clones only, with some absent. The sample comprises about 130,000 clones, 70% to 85% of which are singletons, and about 2.5% rests with the top ten. After removal of 4 bases from V and 0 bases from J, the junction contained 7 bases not matched to a gene. The CDR3 sequence is 17 residues long. Germline assignment: CDR1 SNHLY and CDR2 FYNNEI. This clone qualifies as medium-sized. Its matching antigen is unknown. Study results and limitations: In vitro, three CMV-associated chains proved specific for CMV antigens. Previously analyzed data showed that most TCR beta V segments were productive at a frequency of about 87% or about 30%. For TCR beta chains, V- and J-gene trimming was later linked to a missense DCLRE1C variant. In a later analysis, 16,951 TCR beta sequences were associated with HLA alleles at 0.05 false discovery rate.

This TCR derives from a boy aged 2-9 years in good health and CMV-seronegative. The sequenced sample consisted of PBMCs. The V gene is TRBV2, the J gene TRBJ2-2; 8 bases agree with TRBD2. CDR3 DNA sequence: TGTGCCAGCAGTGTTAAAGCGGGAGCCCCGAACACCGGGGAGCTGTTTTTT. Its protein is CASSVKAGAPNTGELFF.